This T cell receptor (beta chain) was identified in a study of blood T cell repertoires in COVID-19. Study-level background: There were acute and convalescent COVID-19 samples, and they came from the United States, Italy and Spain.

Assay used: immunoSEQ multiplex PCR; TCRdb lists only in-frame clones, some missing. The sample holds just over 350,000 clones, approximately 86% seen once. The J segment lost 8 bases and the V segment lost 3 bases, leaving 4 bases of the junction unmatched. CDR3 length: 13 residues. Germline loops: CDR1 LNHNV, CDR2 YYDKDF (reference sequence). Specimen: peripheral blood. V is TRBV15 and J is TRBJ2-1; 7 nucleotides agree with TRBD1. This clonotype originated in a woman in her sixties with COVID-19, enrolled during active disease. The CDR3 here is CATSRNRGYEQFF. CDR3 in DNA: TGTGCCACCAGCAGGAACAGGGGCTATGAGCAGTTCTTC. Combining the CDR3 with reference TRBV15 and TRBJ2-1 gives the whole variable domain DAMVIQNPRYQVTQFGKPVTLSCSQTLNHNVMYWYQQKSSQAPKLLFHYYDKDFNNEADTPDNFQSRRPNTSFCFLDIRSPGLGDTAMYLCATSRNRGYEQFFGPGTRLTVL.